The 25 T cell receptor beta chains listed next were all sequenced from one sample in a study of cytomegalovirus exposure and HLA in healthy donors. The PCR was carried out with 60 Vbeta primers and 13 Jbeta primers. Clones were read by immunoSEQ multiplex PCR, and TCRdb kept only the in-frame ones, dropping some. The listing contains under 200,000 clones. Material: PBMCs. Receptor source: a man aged 25 to 40 in good health and CMV-seronegative.

Notes on this clone: A junction boundary mismatches the germline segment, possibly from a read error. Other DNA sequences in this sample translate to the same CDR3. The rearrangement uses TRBV30 and TRBJ1-5, with 9 nucleotides matching TRBD1. The CDR3 is 12 amino acids. Germline-derived CDR1 and CDR2 are GTSNPN and SVGIG (reference sequence). This chain's CDR3 is CAWGQGGQPQHF. CDR3 DNA sequence: TGCGCCTGGGGACAGGGAGGTCAGCCCCAGCATTTT.

The chain joins TRBV5-4 to TRBJ2-2; D unresolved. Germline CDR1 is SGHNT and CDR2 is YYREEE (reference sequence). V lost 0 bases to trimming and J lost 3 bases, with 15 bases between them. This CDR3 region has 17 residues. CDR3 nucleotide sequence: TGTGCCAGCAGCTTGGCCGGGTTAGCCTTATACACCGGGGAGCTGTTTTTT. Residues: CASSLAGLALYTGELFF. Complete variable domain (other parts from reference TRBV5-4 and TRBJ2-2): ETGVTQSPTHLIKTRGQQVTLRCSSQSGHNTVSWYQQALGQGPQFIFQYYREEENGRGNFPPRFSGLQFPNYSSELNVNALELDDSALYLCASSLAGLALYTGELFFGEGSRLTVL.

This chain uses TRBV15 with TRBJ2-7, with TRBD2 identical over 10 bases. This CDR3 has 15 amino acids. The junction had 7 bases not matched to a gene; V was cut back by 2 bases and J by 6 bases. Germline V gene sequence: CDR1 LNHNV, CDR2 YYDKDF (reference sequence). The CDR3: CATSRILAGKIEQYF. In DNA form, the CDR3 reads TGTGCCACCAGCAGAATACTAGCGGGAAAGATCGAGCAGTACTTC. The full variable domain, its missing parts supplied by reference TRBV15 and TRBJ2-7, is DAMVIQNPRYQVTQFGKPVTLSCSQTLNHNVMYWYQQKSSQAPKLLFHYYDKDFNNEADTPDNFQSRRPNTSFCFLDIRSPGLGDTAMYLCATSRILAGKIEQYFGPGTRLTVT.

The chain employs TRBV28 and TRBJ1-3, with a tentative D call TRBD1 (5 bases). The CDR3 consists of 15 residues. The V end lost 4 bases, the J end lost 0 bases, and 10 bases lay between the germline ends. Per the germline V gene, CDR1 is MDHEN and CDR2 is SYDVKM. The CDR3: CASSSKGFSGNTIYF. In nucleotides, the CDR3 is TGTGCCAGCAGTTCCAAGGGGTTCTCTGGAAACACCATATATTTT.

The V and J genes are TRBV4-1 and TRBJ2-7; 7 positions match TRBD1. The V gene end was trimmed by 0 bases and the J gene end by 3 bases; junction bases not matched to a gene: 5. CDR1 is MGHRA and CDR2 is YSYEKL in the germline V gene. The length of the CDR3 is 15 residues. The CDR3 sequence: CASSQDEGANYEQYF. CDR3 in DNA: TGCGCCAGCAGCCAAGACGAGGGGGCCAACTACGAGCAGTACTTC.

The chain couples TRBV11-2 to TRBJ1-4; TRBD1 aligns across 10 bases. Trimming cost V 5 bases and J 5 bases; bases outside gene matches: 5. The CDR3 is 15 residues long. Germline CDR1 and CDR2: SGHAT and FQNNGV. In DNA, the CDR3 is TGTGCCAGCAGCCCGGGACAGGGGTGGAATGAAAAACTGTTTTTT. Translation: CASSPGQGWNEKLFF.

The gene calls are TRBV18 and TRBJ1-2; the match to TRBD1 covers 7 bases. Germline lookup yields CDR1 KGHSH and CDR2 LQKENI. V lost 3 bases and J lost 0; bases outside the gene matches: 1. CDR3 length: 14 residues. The CDR3 sequence: CASSPTGTNYGYTF. As DNA, the CDR3 is TGTGCCAGCTCACCGACAGGGACTAACTATGGCTACACCTTC.

V gene TRBV7-8 combines with J gene TRBJ2-1, with 7 bases that match TRBD2. The CDR3 runs 15 residues. From germline, CDR1 is SGHVS and CDR2 FQNEAQ. V was clipped by 5 bases and J by 7 bases; unmatched bases: 11. The CDR3 region is CASSIGLGGRNEQFF. The CDR3 DNA follows: TGTGCCAGCAGCATCGGTCTAGGCGGGAGAAATGAGCAGTTCTTC.

V and J are TRBV6-1 and TRBJ2-1; 8 nucleotides align to TRBD1. This CDR3 comprises 15 residues. Trimming at V came to 6 bases and at J to 2 bases, leaving 6 bases not matched to a gene. CDR1 is MNHNS, CDR2 SASEGT, per germline. The CDR3 DNA sequence: TGTGCCAGCAGCCGACAGGGGAGCACCTACAATGAGCAGTTCTTC. It is translated as CASSRQGSTYNEQFF.

The rearrangement links TRBV4-2 to TRBJ2-3; TRBD1 agrees at 9 bases. CDR1 and CDR2 from the germline V gene are LGHNA and YNFKEQ. CDR3 length: 18 amino acids. Trimming at V came to 0 bases and at J to 5 bases, leaving 12 bases not matched to a gene. This chain's CDR3 is CASSQDGVGQGPKDTQYF. DNA for the CDR3: TGTGCCAGCAGCCAAGATGGAGTAGGACAGGGGCCCAAAGATACGCAGTATTTT.

This chain uses TRBV6-1 with TRBJ1-5; maybe TRBD1 (5 bases). CDR1 and CDR2 from the germline V gene are MNHNS and SASEGT. CDR3 length: 15 amino acids. V lost 3 bases to trimming and J lost 3 bases, with 12 bases between them. CDR3 nucleotides: TGTGCCAGCAGTGATGGGGCAGGGTACAATCAGCCCCAGCATTTT. Its protein is CASSDGAGYNQPQHF.

The gene calls are TRBV5-4 and TRBJ2-7, with 15 nucleotides matching TRBD2. This CDR3 is 17 amino acids long. J was trimmed by 2 bases and V by 4 bases; bases with no gene match: 7. The V gene's germline CDR1 is SGHNT and CDR2 YYREEE (reference sequence). The CDR3 here is CASSRAWTSGGAYEQYF. CDR3 nucleotides: TGTGCCAGCAGCCGGGCCTGGACTAGCGGGGGGGCCTACGAGCAGTACTTC. Drawing the rest from reference TRBV5-4 and TRBJ2-7, the complete variable domain is ETGVTQSPTHLIKTRGQQVTLRCSSQSGHNTVSWYQQALGQGPQFIFQYYREEENGRGNFPPRFSGLQFPNYSSELNVNALELDDSALYLCASSRAWTSGGAYEQYFGPGTRLTVT.

V is TRBV18 and J is TRBJ1-1; 10 bases are a match to TRBD1. In germline, CDR1 is KGHSH, CDR2 LQKENI. Trimming cost V 3 bases and J 1 base; bases outside gene matches: 8. The CDR3 runs to 17 residues. CDR3 sequence: CASSPPGQGFTNTEAFF. DNA for the CDR3: TGTGCCAGCTCACCCCCGGGACAGGGGTTTACGAACACTGAAGCTTTCTTT.

This chain connects TRBV7-8 to TRBJ2-1; possible D gene TRBD2, 8 bases. Trimming shortened V by 2 bases and J by 15 bases, and 20 bases separated the two germline ends. The CDR3 runs to 14 residues. CDR1 and CDR2 from the germline V gene are SGHVS and FQNEAQ. CDR3 coding DNA: TGTGCCAGCAGCTTATATAGCGGGGAGGGGGCGAGGTTCTTC. As protein: CASSLYSGEGARFF. Using reference TRBV7-8 and TRBJ2-1 for the parts outside the CDR3, the full variable domain is GAGVSQSPRYKVAKRGQDVALRCDPISGHVSLFWYQQALGQGPEFLTYFQNEAQLDKSGLPSDRFFAERPEGSVSTLKIQRTQQEDSAVYLCASSLYSGEGARFFGPGTRLTVL.

The chain recombines TRBV6-5 with TRBJ1-3; D is unclear. V lost 5 bases, J lost 1 base, and 6 bases lay in between. Germline lookup yields CDR1 MNHEY and CDR2 SVGAGI. The CDR3 covers 13 residues. CDR3 DNA: TGTGCCAGCAGTCGGGATTCTGGAAACACCATATATTTT. Its protein is CASSRDSGNTIYF.

This chain joins TRBV10-2 and TRBJ1-2; D not resolved. Germline V lookup: CDR1 WSHSY, CDR2 SAAADI. This CDR3 region has 14 residues. With 6 bases removed from V and 3 bases from J, the gap between germline ends came to 14 bases. CDR3: CASSVALEYYGYTF. In DNA, the CDR3 is TGCGCCAGCAGCGTGGCCCTGGAGTACTATGGCTACACCTTC.

The chain recombines TRBV5-1 with TRBJ1-1; TRBD1 is a possible D gene (6 bases). The CDR3 length is 13 residues. Trimming pared 5 bases from V and 3 bases from J, leaving 11 bases between. Germline CDR1 SGHRS, CDR2 YFSETQ. The CDR3 region has the DNA TGCGCCAGCAGAATACAGGGCCACACTGAAGCTTTCTTT. Residues: CASRIQGHTEAFF. Supplemented by reference TRBV5-1 and TRBJ1-1, the full variable domain reads KAGVTQTPRYLIKTRGQQVTLSCSPISGHRSVSWYQQTPGQGLQFLFEYFSETQRNKGNFPGRFSGRQFSNSRSEMNVSTLELGDSALYLCASRIQGHTEAFFGQGTRLTVV.

V and J are TRBV27 and TRBJ2-3; the match to TRBD2 covers 10 bases. V shed 6 bases and J 3 bases; nucleotides not matched to a gene: 12. The CDR3 is 17 amino acids. Germline assignment: CDR1 MNHEY and CDR2 SMNVEV (reference sequence). The DNA of the CDR3 is TGTGCCAGCAGCGCACGACGACTAGCGGGTCGGACAGATACGCAGTATTTT. The encoded protein is CASSARRLAGRTDTQYF.

This chain joins TRBV25-1 and TRBJ1-4, with TRBD1 identical over 7 bases. Germline values: CDR1 MGHDK, CDR2 SYGVNS. The CDR3 spans 15 residues. Losses at the gene ends were 3 bases for V and 3 bases for J; bases not matched to a gene: 4. The CDR3 is CASSEETGPNEKLFF. Here the CDR3 DNA reads TGTGCCAGCAGTGAGGAGACAGGGCCTAATGAAAAACTGTTTTTT.

This chain uses TRBV15 with TRBJ2-1; 9 nucleotides line up with TRBD2. CDR1 and CDR2 (germline): LNHNV, YYDKDF (reference sequence). Trimming at V came to 9 bases and at J to 6 bases, leaving 9 bases not matched to a gene. CDR3 length equals 14 residues. The CDR3 nucleotides are TGTGCCACGTCCGCTAGCGGGAAAGTCAATGAGCAGTTCTTC. This encodes CATSASGKVNEQFF. Supplemented by reference TRBV15 and TRBJ2-1, the full variable domain reads DAMVIQNPRYQVTQFGKPVTLSCSQTLNHNVMYWYQQKSSQAPKLLFHYYDKDFNNEADTPDNFQSRRPNTSFCFLDIRSPGLGDTAMYLCATSASGKVNEQFFGPGTRLTVL.

This chain connects TRBV7-9 to TRBJ2-7; D remains ambiguous. This CDR3 is built from 13 residues. Germline-derived CDR1 and CDR2 are SEHNR and FQNEAQ (reference sequence). The V end lost 0 bases, the J end lost 6 bases, and 9 bases lay between the germline ends. The CDR3 sequence is CASSLASFSEQYF. Written as DNA, the CDR3 is TGTGCCAGCAGCTTAGCGTCGTTTTCCGAGCAGTACTTC.

This chain joins TRBV27 and TRBJ1-1; TRBD1 matches 9 bases. The V gene end was trimmed by 3 bases and the J gene end by 4 bases; junction bases not matched to a gene: 15. The CDR3 runs 18 residues. In germline, CDR1 is MNHEY, CDR2 SMNVEV (reference sequence). The CDR3 sequence is CASSFLTGTGTAVTEAFF. The CDR3 bases are TGTGCCAGCAGTTTCTTAACCGGGACAGGGACAGCAGTCACTGAAGCTTTCTTT.

The chain uses TRBV6-1 and TRBJ2-1; 10 positions match TRBD2. CDR3 size: 14 residues. Unmatched junction bases numbered 4, after V lost 4 bases and J lost 7 bases. Per germline, CDR1 MNHNS and CDR2 SASEGT. The CDR3 region has the DNA TGTGCCAGCAGTGCTCGGACTAGCGGTAATGAGCAGTTCTTC. Residues: CASSARTSGNEQFF.

The chain uses TRBV10-3 and TRBJ1-1, with TRBD1 identical over 8 bases. In germline, CDR1 is ENHRY, CDR2 SYGVKD. CDR3 size: 15 residues. V was clipped by 6 bases and J by 3 bases; unmatched bases: 9. For the CDR3, the DNA is TGTGCCATCAGACTCACAGGGGGGTGGGACACTGAAGCTTTCTTT. This encodes CAIRLTGGWDTEAFF.

The V call is TRBV5-4, the J call TRBJ2-1; 10 bases line up with TRBD1. V shed 2 bases and J 8 bases; nucleotides not matched to a gene: 4. Looked up from germline, CDR1 is SGHNT and CDR2 is YYREEE (reference sequence). CDR3 size: 14 residues. CDR3: CASSFGTGVDEQFF. The CDR3 region has the DNA TGTGCCAGCAGCTTCGGGACAGGGGTCGATGAGCAGTTCTTC.